The 30 T cell receptor beta chains presented below share a single source sample, sequenced in a study of CD8+ T cells in alopecia areata. TCR sequencing used cDNA made by reverse transcription of extracted RNA. TCRdb's table, derived via immunoSEQ multiplex PCR, lists solely in-frame clones and lacks some. The table includes 150,000 to 200,000 clones, around three fifths detected once. As to treatment: oral pan-JAK inhibitor, 5-10 mg twice daily. This sample comprised CD4+ T cells sorted from blood, obtained around week 47, from a patient treated with tofacitinib. The origin of the receptors is a human donor with alopecia areata.

The chain joins TRBV7-3 to TRBJ1-2; weak D call: TRBD1 (5 bases). Trimming removed 2 bases at V and 7 bases at J, with 11 bases between. Germline-derived CDR1 and CDR2 are SGHTA and FQGTGA. The CDR3 extends over 13 amino acids. The CDR3 DNA reads as TGTGCCAGCAGCTTAGAGGGGTTAGCTGGCTACACCTTC. Protein product: CASSLEGLAGYTF.

This clone showed up just a few times. The rearrangement joins TRBV7-6 to TRBJ1-2, with TRBD1 as a possible D gene (5 bases). Germline-derived CDR1 and CDR2 are SGHVS and FNYEAQ. Trimming took off 1 base at V and 6 bases at J, with 18 bases between the two ends. CDR3 size: 16 residues. The DNA of the CDR3 is TGTGCCAGCAGCTTAGTTTTAGGACCTTCCAGGGATGGCTACACCTTC. Residues: CASSLVLGPSRDGYTF.

V usage is TRBV6-1 and J usage is TRBJ1-5; 7 nucleotides match TRBD1. Trimming at V came to 5 bases and at J to 1 base, leaving 5 bases not matched to a gene. CDR1 and CDR2 (germline): MNHNS, SASEGT. This CDR3 contains 15 residues. The CDR3 nucleotides are TGTGCCAGCAGTCCCCAGGGGGGCAGCAATCAGCCCCAGCATTTT. This gives the protein CASSPQGGSNQPQHF.

J is TRBJ1-2 and V is TRBV7-2; tentatively, D is TRBD1 (6 bases). Germline lookup yields CDR1 SGHTA and CDR2 FQGNSA. V lost 6 bases and J 7 bases, leaving 18 bases between the germline ends. CDR3 length equals 14 residues. DNA for the CDR3: TGTGCCAGCAGTTCCCCCCCGTTAGGGGGTGGCTACACCTTC. Translated: CASSSPPLGGGYTF. Complete variable domain (other parts from reference TRBV7-2 and TRBJ1-2): GAGVSQSPSNKVTEKGKDVELRCDPISGHTALYWYRQSLGQGLEFLIYFQGNSAPDKSGLPSDRFSAERTGGSVSTLTIQRTQQEDSAVYLCASSSPPLGGGYTFGSGTRLTVV.

CDR3 bases: TGCGCCAGCAGCCAAGAGCGACAGTCTCTTTACGAGCAGTACTTC. This translates into CASSQERQSLYEQYF. The chain recombines TRBV4-1 with TRBJ2-7; perhaps TRBD1 as D (5 bases). Germline CDR1 MGHRA, CDR2 YSYEKL. The CDR3 contains 15 residues. The V and J ends lost 0 bases and 4 bases respectively, with 13 bases between them.

The sample holds a few counts of this clone. This chain uses TRBV11-2 with TRBJ2-1; a weak D match, TRBD2 (6 bases). The CDR3 contains 16 residues. Germline values: CDR1 SGHAT, CDR2 FQNNGV. The germline V and J ends were trimmed by 1 base and 2 bases, with 12 bases remaining between them. Here the CDR3 reads CASSLVEGTTYNEQFF. The CDR3 DNA sequence: TGTGCCAGCAGCTTAGTGGAGGGTACTACCTACAATGAGCAGTTCTTC.

Written as DNA, the CDR3 is TGTGCCAGCAACAAGGGGGGCCCTTACGAGCAGTACTTC. Amino acids: CASNKGGPYEQYF. The chain links TRBV13 to TRBJ2-7; D possibly uses TRBD1 or TRBD2 (6 bases each). V lost 7 bases, J lost 4 bases, and 14 bases lay in between. Germline CDR1 PRHDT, CDR2 FYEKMQ (reference sequence). The CDR3 covers 13 residues.

The chain links TRBV6-6 to TRBJ2-5; 7 bases line up with TRBD2. CDR1 MNHNY and CDR2 SVGAGI come from the germline V gene (reference sequence). The CDR3 is 15 amino acids. J gave up 5 bases and V 2 bases, and 8 bases lay outside the gene matches. CDR3 DNA sequence: TGTGCCAGCAGTTACGGCGGACTAGGGTTTGAGACCCAGTACTTC. This codes for CASSYGGLGFETQYF.

The chain combines TRBV27 with TRBJ2-7, with TRBD2 identical over 10 bases. The V segment lost 5 bases and the J segment 2 bases; nucleotides outside the gene matches: 9. CDR3 size: 16 residues. Germline CDR1 reads MNHEY; CDR2 reads SMNVEV (reference sequence). CDR3 sequence: CASSPRGLAAPYEQYF. The CDR3 DNA sequence: TGTGCCAGCAGTCCCCGTGGACTAGCGGCGCCCTACGAGCAGTACTTC.

J is TRBJ2-1 and V is TRBV2, with TRBD2 identical over 14 bases. Per germline, CDR1 SNHLY and CDR2 FYNNEI. There are 19 residues in the CDR3. V lost 6 bases and J lost 0; bases outside the gene matches: 10. The CDR3 DNA sequence: TGTGCCAGCAGAATTGGGACTAGCGGGGGCCAGAGCTCCTACAATGAGCAGTTCTTC. Its protein product is CASRIGTSGGQSSYNEQFF.

The chain employs TRBV4-1 and TRBJ1-4, with D maybe TRBD1 (6 bases). This CDR3 is 17 amino acids long. Trimming pared 1 base from V and 0 bases from J, leaving 12 bases between. CDR1 MGHRA and CDR2 YSYEKL come from the germline V gene. CDR3 in amino acids: CASSQGRQETTNEKLFF. As DNA, the CDR3 is TGCGCCAGCAGCCAAGGGAGACAGGAGACAACTAATGAAAAACTGTTTTTT.

V usage is TRBV29-1 and J usage is TRBJ2-7; TRBD1 or TRBD2 may be the D gene (6 bases each). Trimming shortened V by 4 bases and J by 6 bases, and 10 bases separated the two germline ends. Per the germline V gene, CDR1 is SQVTM and CDR2 is ANQGSEA. This CDR3 region has 11 residues. The CDR3 protein is CSVAGGGEQYF. In DNA form, the CDR3 reads TGCAGCGTTGCTGGAGGGGGCGAGCAGTACTTC.

V usage is TRBV30 and J usage is TRBJ1-2; 9 positions match TRBD1. The germline V gene has CDR1 GTSNPN and CDR2 SVGIG (reference sequence). Trimming took 7 bases from V and 7 from J; bases not matched to a gene: 4. CDR3 size: 11 residues. CDR3 region: CASSTGGGYTF. The CDR3 coding sequence is TGTGCCTCTTCGACAGGGGGTGGCTACACCTTC.

This clone was observed a few times. The CDR3 region has the DNA TGTGCCAGCAGCCGGTCCCCGGGGGGATACAATGAGCAGTTCTTC. It is translated as CASSRSPGGYNEQFF. The rearrangement joins TRBV7-3 to TRBJ2-1, with 7 bases that match TRBD2. CDR1 and CDR2 (germline): SGHTA, FQGTGA. Trimming removed 5 bases from V and 4 bases from J; junction bases left unmatched: 8. The length of the CDR3 is 15 residues.

This chain links TRBV30 with TRBJ1-6; D not certain. This CDR3 has 13 residues. V lost 1 base to trimming and J lost 8 bases, with 9 bases between them. CDR1 GTSNPN and CDR2 SVGIG come from the germline V gene (reference sequence). CDR3 DNA sequence: TGTGCCTGGAGTGCCTCTTCCGATTCACCCCTCCACTTT. It encodes CAWSASSDSPLHF.

The V gene is TRBV29-1, the J gene TRBJ1-2, with 10 bases identical to TRBD1. CDR3 size: 13 residues. V shed 7 bases and J 1 base; nucleotides not matched to a gene: 3. Germline V CDR1 and CDR2: SQVTM, ANQGSEA. CDR3 sequence: CSGGTGVNYGYTF. The CDR3 DNA is TGCAGCGGCGGGACAGGGGTTAACTATGGCTACACCTTC.

CDR3 in DNA: TGTGCCAGCAGCTTAGGCCAGATTAAGGGGGAGCAGTACTTC. Its protein product is CASSLGQIKGEQYF. This sequence joins TRBV7-6 and TRBJ2-7, with D possibly matching TRBD1 (5 bases). Germline-derived CDR1 and CDR2 are SGHVS and FNYEAQ. Trimming stripped 1 base from V and 7 bases from J, with 14 bases between. The CDR3 contains 14 residues.

This clone came up once. The chain recombines TRBV2 with TRBJ1-2; D unclear. The CDR3 totals 13 residues. Germline V gene lookup returns CDR1 SNHLY and CDR2 FYNNEI. The ends were cut back, 4 bases at V and 8 bases at J, with 14 bases in the middle. CDR3 loop: CASSVAQSGGYTF. CDR3 sequence (DNA): TGTGCCAGCAGTGTTGCCCAATCAGGAGGCTACACCTTC. The full variable domain, its missing parts supplied by reference TRBV2 and TRBJ1-2, is EPEVTQTPSHQVTQMGQEVILRCVPISNHLYFYWYRQILGQKVEFLVSFYNNEISEKSEIFDDQFSVERPDGSNFTLKIRSTKLEDSAMYFCASSVAQSGGYTFGSGTRLTVV.

The DNA for the CDR3 is TGTGCCAGCAGTTTGGGGACAAATCAAAATCAGCCCCAGCATTTT. As protein: CASSLGTNQNQPQHF. The chain is built from TRBV27 and TRBJ1-5, with D perhaps TRBD1 (6 bases). The V and J ends lost 3 bases and 4 bases respectively, with 13 bases between them. The CDR3 spans 15 residues. CDR1 and CDR2 (germline): MNHEY, SMNVEV (reference sequence).

The chain carries TRBV28 and TRBJ1-5; D may be TRBD1 (5 bases). With 1 base removed from V and 6 bases from J, the gap between germline ends came to 16 bases. The CDR3 is 16 amino acids. Germline V gene lookup returns CDR1 MDHEN and CDR2 SYDVKM. The CDR3 protein is CASSLSLGQGGQPQHF. The CDR3 bases are TGTGCCAGCAGTTTATCGTTGGGGCAGGGAGGTCAGCCCCAGCATTTT.

This rearrangement joins TRBV29-1 to TRBJ1-1; D gene ambiguous. From germline, CDR1 is SQVTM and CDR2 ANQGSEA. Trimming pared 7 bases from V and 7 bases from J, leaving 13 bases between. The CDR3 runs 11 residues. CDR3 in amino acids: CSASRTFEAFF. The CDR3 DNA reads as TGCAGCGCTTCTCGGACCTTTGAAGCTTTCTTT.

This clone has just one count. The chain combines TRBV5-1 with TRBJ1-2; no clear D gene. Trimming took 0 bases from V and 5 from J, leaving 8 bases between them. This CDR3 has 13 amino acids. The germline V gene has CDR1 SGHRS and CDR2 YFSETQ. CDR3 sequence reads: CASSLGNLYGYTF. CDR3 DNA: TGCGCCAGCAGCTTGGGAAACCTTTATGGCTACACCTTC.

The chain employs TRBV7-8 and TRBJ2-1; the match to TRBD2 covers 7 bases. Germline values: CDR1 SGHVS, CDR2 FQNEAQ. Trimming took 3 bases from V and 12 from J; bases not matched to a gene: 8. CDR3 length equals 13 residues. The CDR3 DNA reads as TGTGCCAGCAGCTTCAACAGACTAGCTTTGCAGTTCTTC. Amino acids: CASSFNRLALQFF.

V is TRBV25-1 and J is TRBJ1-5; no clear D. The CDR3 sequence is 13 residues long. Between the trimmed V and J ends, which lost 6 bases and 4 bases, there was a span of 10 bases. Germline V CDR1 and CDR2: MGHDK, SYGVNS. CDR3: CASRGEINQPQHF. CDR3 nucleotide sequence: TGTGCCAGCAGAGGTGAGATAAATCAGCCCCAGCATTTT.

A single count supports this clone. The chain uses TRBV29-1 and TRBJ2-7, with no clear D. The length of the CDR3 is 12 residues. The V gene's germline CDR1 is SQVTM and CDR2 ANQGSEA. V lost 3 bases and J 3 bases, leaving 9 bases between the germline ends. The CDR3 DNA follows: TGCAGCGTTGACGGAGCGAACTACGAGCAGTACTTC. Translating gives CSVDGANYEQYF.

The chain combines TRBV7-9 with TRBJ1-2; 8 bases are a match to TRBD1. CDR3 size: 16 residues. J was trimmed by 7 bases and V by 4 bases; bases with no gene match: 14. The germline V gene has CDR1 SEHNR and CDR2 FQNEAQ (reference sequence). The CDR3: CASSSHLQGATRGYTF. The CDR3 nucleotides are TGTGCCAGCAGCTCCCACCTCCAGGGGGCGACGCGTGGCTACACCTTC.

The V gene is TRBV29-1, the J gene TRBJ2-1; D remains ambiguous. Germline V gene lookup returns CDR1 SQVTM and CDR2 ANQGSEA. Between the trimmed V and J ends, which lost 4 bases and 1 base, there was a span of 5 bases. There are 12 residues in the CDR3. DNA for the CDR3: TGCAGCGTTGTATCGTCCTACAATGAGCAGTTCTTC. This gives the protein CSVVSSYNEQFF.

This chain joins TRBV13 and TRBJ1-5; D might be TRBD1 (6 bases). Per germline, CDR1 PRHDT and CDR2 FYEKMQ (reference sequence). The ends were cut back, 3 bases at V and 6 bases at J, with 6 bases in the middle. The CDR3 is 12 amino acids. CDR3 in DNA: TGTGCCAGCAGCTTCAGGGGTCAGCCCCAGCATTTT. Protein sequence: CASSFRGQPQHF.

This clone showed up just once. CDR3 bases: TGTGCCAGCAGCTCCGCCACCGGGGAGCTGTTTTTT. The encoded protein is CASSSATGELFF. The chain couples TRBV7-3 to TRBJ2-2; D unclear. This CDR3 has 12 residues. Germline CDR1 is SGHTA and CDR2 is FQGTGA. Deletions cut 4 bases from V and 4 bases from J, with 4 bases between.

CDR3: CSAGTGAIGELFF. CDR3 nucleotide sequence: TGCAGCGCTGGGACAGGGGCTATCGGGGAGCTGTTTTTT. This rearrangement joins TRBV29-1 to TRBJ2-2; TRBD1 matches at 10 bases. Trimming cost V 7 bases and J 7 bases; bases outside gene matches: 6. Germline V CDR1 and CDR2: SQVTM, ANQGSEA. The CDR3 length is 13 residues.